This TCR beta chain was obtained from a study of cytomegalovirus exposure and HLA in healthy donors. PCR was performed using 60 Vbeta and 13 Jbeta primers. Data came from immunoSEQ multiplex PCR; TCRdb stores just in-frame clones and leaves some out. Among under 200,000 clones listed, approximately 80% were seen once. Worth noting for this clone: Its antigen is as yet unknown.

Germline CDR1 LGHNA, CDR2 YSLEER. This CDR3 spans 15 amino acids. The germline V and J ends were trimmed by 8 bases and 0 bases, with 11 bases remaining between them. Whole-study findings and limits: One cluster of highly shared sequence variants probably arose as a sequencing artifact. Among the most significant clusters, several appeared linked to common viral pathogens in a later analysis.

The sample taken for sequencing was PBMCs. This clonotype originated in a woman aged 35 to 49 in good health and CMV-seropositive. This chain links TRBV4-3 with TRBJ1-6; D gene unclear. For the CDR3, the DNA is TGCGCCAGCCGGTCGGTGAGCTCCTATAATTCACCCCTCCACTTT. This encodes CASRSVSSYNSPLHF.